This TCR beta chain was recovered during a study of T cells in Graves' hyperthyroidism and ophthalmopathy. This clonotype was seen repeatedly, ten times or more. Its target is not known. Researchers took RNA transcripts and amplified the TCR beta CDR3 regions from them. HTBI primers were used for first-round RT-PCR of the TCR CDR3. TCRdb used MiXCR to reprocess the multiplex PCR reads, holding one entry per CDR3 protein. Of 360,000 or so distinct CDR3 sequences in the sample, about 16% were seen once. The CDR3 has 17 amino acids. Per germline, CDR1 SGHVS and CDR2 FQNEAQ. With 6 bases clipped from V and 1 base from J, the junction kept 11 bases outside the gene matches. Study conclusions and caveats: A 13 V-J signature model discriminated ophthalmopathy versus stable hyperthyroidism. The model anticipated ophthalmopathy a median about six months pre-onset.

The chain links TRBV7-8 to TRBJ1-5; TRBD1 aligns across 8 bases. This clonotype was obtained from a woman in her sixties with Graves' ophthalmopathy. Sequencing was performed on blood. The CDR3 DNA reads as TGTGCCAGCAGTCGGGGGGCAGGGGGCAGGAGCAATCAGCCCCAGCATTTT. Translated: CASSRGAGGRSNQPQHF.